This T cell receptor (beta chain) emerged from a study of control samples from healthy donors and cancer patients. The ends were cut back, 5 bases at V and 0 bases at J, with 13 bases in the middle. The CDR3 length is 16 residues. Germline lookup yields CDR1 SGHVS and CDR2 FNYEAQ. TCRdb keeps only in-frame clones here, not all; method: immunoSEQ multiplex PCR. The sample includes roughly 83,000 clones, approximately 78% seen only once; the top ten take about 9.2%. This clone was observed a single time. The chain has TRBV7-6 and TRBJ2-2; a weak D match, TRBD2 (5 bases). Sequencing was done on a sample of blood. This receptor was identified in a woman aged 60-75 years in good health. The CDR3 loop is CASSLQGLSNTGELFF. DNA for the CDR3: TGTGCCAGCAGCCTACAAGGACTCTCGAACACCGGGGAGCTGTTTTTT.